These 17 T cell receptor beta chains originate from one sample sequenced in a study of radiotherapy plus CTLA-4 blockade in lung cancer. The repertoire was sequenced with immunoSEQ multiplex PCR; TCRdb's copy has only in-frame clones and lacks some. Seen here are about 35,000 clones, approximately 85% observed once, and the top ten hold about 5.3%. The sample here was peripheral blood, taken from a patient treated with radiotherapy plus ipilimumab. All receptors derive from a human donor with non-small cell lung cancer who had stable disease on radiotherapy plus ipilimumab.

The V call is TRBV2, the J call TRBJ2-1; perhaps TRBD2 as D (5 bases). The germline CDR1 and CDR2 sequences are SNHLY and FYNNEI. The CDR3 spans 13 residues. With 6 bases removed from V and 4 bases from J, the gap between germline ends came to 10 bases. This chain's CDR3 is CASRPDFYNEQFF. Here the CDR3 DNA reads TGTGCCAGCAGGCCGGACTTTTACAATGAGCAGTTCTTC.

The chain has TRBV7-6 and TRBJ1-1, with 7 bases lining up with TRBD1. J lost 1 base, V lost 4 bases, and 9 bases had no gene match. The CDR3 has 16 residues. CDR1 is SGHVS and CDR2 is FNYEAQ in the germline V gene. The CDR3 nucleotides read TGTGCCAGCAGCTCACTCCCCGGGACAGAGAACACTGAAGCTTTCTTT. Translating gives CASSSLPGTENTEAFF.

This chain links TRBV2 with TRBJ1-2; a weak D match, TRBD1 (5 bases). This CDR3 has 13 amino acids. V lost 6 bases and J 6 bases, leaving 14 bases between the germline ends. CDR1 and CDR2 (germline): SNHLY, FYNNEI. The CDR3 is CASRNQGRHGYTF. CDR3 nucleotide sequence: TGTGCCAGCAGGAACCAGGGTAGACATGGCTACACCTTC. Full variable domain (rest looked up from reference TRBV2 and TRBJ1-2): EPEVTQTPSHQVTQMGQEVILRCVPISNHLYFYWYRQILGQKVEFLVSFYNNEISEKSEIFDDQFSVERPDGSNFTLKIRSTKLEDSAMYFCASRNQGRHGYTFGSGTRLTVV.

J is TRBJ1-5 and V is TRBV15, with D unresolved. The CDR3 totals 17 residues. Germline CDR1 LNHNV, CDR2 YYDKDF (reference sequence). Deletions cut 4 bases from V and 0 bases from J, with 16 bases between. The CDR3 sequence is CATSKERAGHSNQPQHF. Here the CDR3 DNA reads TGTGCCACCAGCAAGGAGCGGGCAGGCCATAGCAATCAGCCCCAGCATTTT.

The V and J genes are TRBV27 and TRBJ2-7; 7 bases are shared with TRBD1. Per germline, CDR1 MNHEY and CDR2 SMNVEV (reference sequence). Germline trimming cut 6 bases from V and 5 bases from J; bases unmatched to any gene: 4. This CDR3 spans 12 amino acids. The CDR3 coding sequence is TGTGCCAGCAGCCCGGGACAGAACGAGCAGTACTTC. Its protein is CASSPGQNEQYF.

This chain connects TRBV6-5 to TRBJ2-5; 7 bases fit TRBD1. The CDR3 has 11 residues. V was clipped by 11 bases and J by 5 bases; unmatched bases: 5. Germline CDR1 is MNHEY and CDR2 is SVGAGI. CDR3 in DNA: TGTGCCTCCGCCAGGGGGGAGACCCAGTACTTC. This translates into CASARGETQYF.

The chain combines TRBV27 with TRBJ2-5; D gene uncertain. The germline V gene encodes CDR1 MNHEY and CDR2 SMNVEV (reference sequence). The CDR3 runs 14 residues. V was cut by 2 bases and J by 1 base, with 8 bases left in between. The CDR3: CASSLASRQETQYF. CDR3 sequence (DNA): TGTGCCAGCAGTTTAGCCTCGCGCCAAGAGACCCAGTACTTC.

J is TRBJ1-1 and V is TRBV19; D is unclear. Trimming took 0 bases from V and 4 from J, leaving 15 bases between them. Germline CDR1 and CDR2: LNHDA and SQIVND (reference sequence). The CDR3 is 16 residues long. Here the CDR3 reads CASSIEEGLVFTEAFF. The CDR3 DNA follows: TGTGCCAGTAGTATAGAGGAGGGTTTGGTATTCACTGAAGCTTTCTTT.

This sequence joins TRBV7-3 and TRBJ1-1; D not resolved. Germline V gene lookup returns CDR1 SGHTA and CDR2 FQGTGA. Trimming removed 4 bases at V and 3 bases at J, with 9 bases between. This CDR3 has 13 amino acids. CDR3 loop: CASSSLPDTEAFF. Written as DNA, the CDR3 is TGTGCCAGCAGCTCCCTTCCAGACACTGAAGCTTTCTTT.

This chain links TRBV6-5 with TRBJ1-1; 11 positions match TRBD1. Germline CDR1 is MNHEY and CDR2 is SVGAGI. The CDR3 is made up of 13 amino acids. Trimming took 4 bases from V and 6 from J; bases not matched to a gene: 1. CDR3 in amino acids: CASSWDRGAEAFF. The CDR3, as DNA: TGTGCCAGCAGTTGGGACAGGGGGGCTGAAGCTTTCTTT.

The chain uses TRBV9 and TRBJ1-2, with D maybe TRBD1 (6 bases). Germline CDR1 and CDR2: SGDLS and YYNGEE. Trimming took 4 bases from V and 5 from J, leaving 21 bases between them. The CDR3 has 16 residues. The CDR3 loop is CASSTHREGYGYGYTF. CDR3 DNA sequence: TGTGCCAGCAGCACCCACAGGGAGGGCTATGGGTATGGCTACACCTTC.

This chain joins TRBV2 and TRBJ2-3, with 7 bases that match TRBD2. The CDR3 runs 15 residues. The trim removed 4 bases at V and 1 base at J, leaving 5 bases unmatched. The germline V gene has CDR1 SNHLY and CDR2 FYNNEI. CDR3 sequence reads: CASSVASGGTDTQYF. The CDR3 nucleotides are TGTGCCAGCAGTGTGGCTAGCGGCGGCACAGATACGCAGTATTTT.

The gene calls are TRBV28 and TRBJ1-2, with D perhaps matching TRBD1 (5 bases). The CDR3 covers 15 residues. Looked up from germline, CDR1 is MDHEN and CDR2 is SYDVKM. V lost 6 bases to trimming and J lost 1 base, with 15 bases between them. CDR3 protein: CASSRGSGGNYGYTF. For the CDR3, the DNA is TGTGCCAGCAGCCGGGGCAGCGGGGGTAACTATGGCTACACCTTC.

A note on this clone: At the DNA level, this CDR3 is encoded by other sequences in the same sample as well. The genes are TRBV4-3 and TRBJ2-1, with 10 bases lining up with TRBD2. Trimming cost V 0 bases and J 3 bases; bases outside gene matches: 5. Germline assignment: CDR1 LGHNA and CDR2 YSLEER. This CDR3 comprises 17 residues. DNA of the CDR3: TGCGCCAGCAGCCAAGATCCACCTAGCGGGAGCTACAATGAGCAGTTCTTC. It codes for CASSQDPPSGSYNEQFF.

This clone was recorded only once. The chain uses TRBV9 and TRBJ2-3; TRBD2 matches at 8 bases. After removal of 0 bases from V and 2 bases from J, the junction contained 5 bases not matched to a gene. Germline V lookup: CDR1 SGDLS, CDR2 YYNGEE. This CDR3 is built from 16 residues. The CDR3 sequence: CASSVDGGGNTDTQYF. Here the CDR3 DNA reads TGTGCCAGCAGCGTAGATGGCGGGGGGAACACAGATACGCAGTATTTT.

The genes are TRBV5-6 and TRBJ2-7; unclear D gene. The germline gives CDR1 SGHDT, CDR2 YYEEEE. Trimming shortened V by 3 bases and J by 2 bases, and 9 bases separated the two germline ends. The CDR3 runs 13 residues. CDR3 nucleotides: TGTGCCAGCAGCTCAGGAAGAACCTACGAGCAGTACTTC. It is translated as CASSSGRTYEQYF.

The CDR3 bases are TGTGCCAGCAGCTTTGGGACAGGGGTCTACGAGCAGTACTTC. It translates to CASSFGTGVYEQYF. V and J are TRBV5-8 and TRBJ2-7, with TRBD1 identical over 10 bases. Unmatched junction bases numbered 2, after V lost 2 bases and J lost 3 bases. CDR3 size: 14 residues. The germline CDR1 and CDR2 sequences are SGHTS and YDEGEE.